Listed here is a single T cell receptor beta chain. Its antigen remains unknown. V gave up 6 bases and J gave up 0 bases; unmatched junction bases: 2. Germline CDR1 is SQVTM and CDR2 is ANQGSEA. The CDR3 contains 13 residues. The method was immunoSEQ multiplex PCR; TCRdb's version includes in-frame clones alone and lacks a portion of them. The data show 1,600 or so clones, 81% seen once. The sample comes from a study of ipilimumab plus nivolumab after autologous stem cell transplantation. About the research overall: A median of roughly 8 nivolumab and 4 to 6 ipilimumab doses were given. Findings and limits, study-wide: The authors say TCR, Treg and microbiome findings warrant further study.

Ipilimumab, 1 mg/kg, started 14 to 28 days after autologous transplant. Dosing: nivolumab 3 mg/kg IV, weeks 1, 4, 7, 10, then every two weeks to week 26. The V call is TRBV29-1, the J call TRBJ2-4; 7 bases are a match to TRBD1. Sequencing used PBMCs, obtained in a trial of ipilimumab plus nivolumab as post-transplant consolidation. The clonotype comes from a female donor with multiple myeloma. CDR3 DNA: TGCAGCGTACAGGGGATAGCCAAAAACATTCAGTACTTC. Protein product: CSVQGIAKNIQYF.